This paragraph reports one T cell receptor (beta chain). Its antigen is as yet unknown. Used for each TCR library was 3500 ng of total RNA. Reprocessing the 5' RACE reads, TCRdb reports a single entry for every CDR3 protein and omits DNA. This sample's table has 150,000 to 200,000 distinct CDR3 sequences. The germline CDR1 and CDR2 sequences are MNHEY and SVGEGT. The CDR3 totals 12 residues. This sample stems from a study of monozygotic twins with inflammatory bowel disease. The study's findings and limits: Patient repertoires may have gained variability from differing immunosuppressive treatments.

Sequencing was done on a sample of blood. V gene TRBV6-2 or TRBV6-3 combines with J gene TRBJ2-3; TCRdb selects TRBD1, and the lack of DNA leaves this call unchecked. The source of this sequence is a human donor with ulcerative colitis or Crohn's disease, or a healthy co-twin of an affected twin (not recorded which). The CDR3 loop is CASSYVQATQYF.